Each of the 3 T cell receptor beta chains below was sequenced from the same sample in a study of blood T cell repertoires in COVID-19. Generated by immunoSEQ multiplex PCR, the TCRdb table keeps only in-frame clones and is missing some. Of a few hundred thousand clones in the sample, under 85% are singletons; the top ten hold 0.87%. Sequences were obtained from peripheral blood. These receptors were taken from a human donor with COVID-19, enrolled during active disease. The donor label of this sample is uncertain.

The chain combines TRBV5-4 with TRBJ2-5; D gene uncertain. In germline, CDR1 is SGHNT, CDR2 YYREEE (reference sequence). The CDR3 contains 16 residues. V was trimmed by 4 bases and J by 0 bases, leaving 16 bases between them. DNA of the CDR3: TGTGCCAGCAGCCCCGGCAAGACGGAGAACCAAGAGACCCAGTACTTC. Translating it yields CASSPGKTENQETQYF.

V and J are TRBV27 and TRBJ1-4; D unresolved. Trimming took off 3 bases at V and 10 bases at J, with 12 bases between the two ends. This CDR3 has 13 amino acids. Looked up from germline, CDR1 is MNHEY and CDR2 is SMNVEV (reference sequence). The CDR3 region has the DNA TGTGCCAGCAGTTTTGACGATGGCGGAAAACTGTTTTTT. This translates into CASSFDDGGKLFF.

The chain recombines TRBV7-2 with TRBJ2-3; no clear D gene. CDR1 SGHTA and CDR2 FQGNSA come from the germline V gene. This CDR3 region has 14 residues. Trimming cost V 5 bases and J 2 bases, with 11 bases left between them. The CDR3 loop is CASSRSLITDTQYF. The CDR3 coding sequence is TGTGCCAGCAGCCGGAGTCTAATCACAGATACGCAGTATTTT.